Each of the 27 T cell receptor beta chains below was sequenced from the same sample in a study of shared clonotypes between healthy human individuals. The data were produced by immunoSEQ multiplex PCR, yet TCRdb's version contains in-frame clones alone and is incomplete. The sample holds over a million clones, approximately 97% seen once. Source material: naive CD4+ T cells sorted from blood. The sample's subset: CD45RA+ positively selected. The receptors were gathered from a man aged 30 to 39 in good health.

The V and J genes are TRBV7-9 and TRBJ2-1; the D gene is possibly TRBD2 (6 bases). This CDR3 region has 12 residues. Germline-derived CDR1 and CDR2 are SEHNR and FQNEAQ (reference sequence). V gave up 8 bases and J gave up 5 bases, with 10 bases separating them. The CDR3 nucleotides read TGTGCCAGCTTGGGAGGCGACAATGAGCAGTTCTTC. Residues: CASLGGDNEQFF.

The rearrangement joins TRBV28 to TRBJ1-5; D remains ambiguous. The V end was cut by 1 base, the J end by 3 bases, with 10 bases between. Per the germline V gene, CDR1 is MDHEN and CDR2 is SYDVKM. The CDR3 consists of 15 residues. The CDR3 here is CASSLYGPANQPQHF. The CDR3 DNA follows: TGTGCCAGCAGTTTATATGGGCCGGCCAATCAGCCCCAGCATTTT.

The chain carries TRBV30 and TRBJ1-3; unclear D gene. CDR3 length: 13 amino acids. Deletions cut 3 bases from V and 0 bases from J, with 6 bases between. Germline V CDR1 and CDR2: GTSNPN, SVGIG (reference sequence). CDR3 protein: CAWRRLSGNTIYF. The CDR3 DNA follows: TGTGCCTGGAGACGGCTCTCTGGAAACACCATATATTTT.

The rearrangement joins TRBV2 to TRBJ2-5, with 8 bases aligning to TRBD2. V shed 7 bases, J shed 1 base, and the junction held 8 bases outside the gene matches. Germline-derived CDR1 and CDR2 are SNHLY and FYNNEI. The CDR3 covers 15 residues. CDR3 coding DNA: TGTGCCAGCAAGAGGCTAGCGGGCCTCCAAGAGACCCAGTACTTC. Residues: CASKRLAGLQETQYF.

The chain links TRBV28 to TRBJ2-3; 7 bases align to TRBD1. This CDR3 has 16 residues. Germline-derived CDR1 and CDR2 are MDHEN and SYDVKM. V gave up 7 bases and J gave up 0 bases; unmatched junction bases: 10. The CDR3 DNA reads TGTGCCAGCACCTTAACAGGGGCGCAAAGCACAGATACGCAGTATTTT. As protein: CASTLTGAQSTDTQYF.

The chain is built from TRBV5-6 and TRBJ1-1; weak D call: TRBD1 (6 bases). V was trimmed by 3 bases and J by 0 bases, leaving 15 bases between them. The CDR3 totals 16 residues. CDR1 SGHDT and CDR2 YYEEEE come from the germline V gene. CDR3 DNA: TGTGCCAGCAGCTATAATCCGGGACACCTGAACACTGAAGCTTTCTTT. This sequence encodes CASSYNPGHLNTEAFF.

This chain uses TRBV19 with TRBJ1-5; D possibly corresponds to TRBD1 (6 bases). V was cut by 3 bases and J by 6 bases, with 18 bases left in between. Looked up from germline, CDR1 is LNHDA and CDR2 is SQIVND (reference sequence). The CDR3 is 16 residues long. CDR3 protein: CASSIRLARGSQPQHF. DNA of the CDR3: TGTGCCAGTAGTATCCGTCTTGCCAGGGGAAGTCAGCCCCAGCATTTT. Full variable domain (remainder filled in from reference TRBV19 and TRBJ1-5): DGGITQSPKYLFRKEGQNVTLSCEQNLNHDAMYWYRQDPGQGLRLIYYSQIVNDFQKGDIAEGYSVSREKKESFPLTVTSAQKNPTAFYLCASSIRLARGSQPQHFGDGTRLSIL.

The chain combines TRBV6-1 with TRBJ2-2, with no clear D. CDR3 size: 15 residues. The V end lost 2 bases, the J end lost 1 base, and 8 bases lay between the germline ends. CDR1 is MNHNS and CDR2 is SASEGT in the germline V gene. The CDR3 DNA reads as TGTGCCAGCAGTGAAAGTATCGGGAACACCGGGGAGCTGTTTTTT. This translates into CASSESIGNTGELFF.

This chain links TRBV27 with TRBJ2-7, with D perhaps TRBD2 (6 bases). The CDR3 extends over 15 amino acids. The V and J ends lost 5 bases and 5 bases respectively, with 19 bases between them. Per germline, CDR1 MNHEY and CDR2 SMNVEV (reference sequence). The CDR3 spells CASSPTESGRNEQYF. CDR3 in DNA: TGTGCCAGCAGTCCAACGGAAAGCGGGCGGAACGAGCAGTACTTC.

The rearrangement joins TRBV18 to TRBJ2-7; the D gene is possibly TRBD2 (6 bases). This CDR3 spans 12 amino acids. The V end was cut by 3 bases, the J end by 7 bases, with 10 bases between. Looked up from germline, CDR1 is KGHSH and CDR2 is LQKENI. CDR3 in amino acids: CASSPGGLEQYF. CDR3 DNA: TGTGCCAGCTCACCTGGGGGACTGGAGCAGTACTTC.

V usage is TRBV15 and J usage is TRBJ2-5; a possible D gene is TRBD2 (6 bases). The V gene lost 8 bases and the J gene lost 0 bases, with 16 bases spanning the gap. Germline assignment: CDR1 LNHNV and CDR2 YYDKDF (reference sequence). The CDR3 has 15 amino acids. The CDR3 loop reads CATSMRGRDQETQYF. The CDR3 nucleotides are TGTGCCACCTCAATGCGGGGAAGGGACCAAGAGACCCAGTACTTC. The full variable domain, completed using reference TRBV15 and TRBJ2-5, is DAMVIQNPRYQVTQFGKPVTLSCSQTLNHNVMYWYQQKSSQAPKLLFHYYDKDFNNEADTPDNFQSRRPNTSFCFLDIRSPGLGDTAMYLCATSMRGRDQETQYFGPGTRLLVL.

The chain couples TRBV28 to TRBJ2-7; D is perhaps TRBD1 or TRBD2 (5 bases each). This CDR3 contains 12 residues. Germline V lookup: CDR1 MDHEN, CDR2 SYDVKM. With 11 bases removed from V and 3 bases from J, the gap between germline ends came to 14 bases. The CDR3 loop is CAGSGTDYEQYF. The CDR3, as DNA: TGTGCCGGATCCGGGACGGACTACGAGCAGTACTTC.

The CDR3: CASSLNDGLEQFF. In nucleotides, the CDR3 is TGTGCCAGCAGCTTAAACGACGGACTAGAGCAGTTCTTC. The chain has TRBV7-3 and TRBJ2-1, with a tentative D call TRBD2 (6 bases). CDR3 size: 13 residues. Looked up from germline, CDR1 is SGHTA and CDR2 is FQGTGA. Trimming stripped 1 base from V and 10 bases from J, with 11 bases between. The entire variable domain, with the rest obtained from reference TRBV7-3 and TRBJ2-1, is as follows: GAGVSQTPSNKVTEKGKYVELRCDPISGHTALYWYRQSLGQGPEFLIYFQGTGAADDSGLPNDRFFAVRPEGSVSTLKIQRTERGDSAVYLCASSLNDGLEQFFGPGTRLTVL.

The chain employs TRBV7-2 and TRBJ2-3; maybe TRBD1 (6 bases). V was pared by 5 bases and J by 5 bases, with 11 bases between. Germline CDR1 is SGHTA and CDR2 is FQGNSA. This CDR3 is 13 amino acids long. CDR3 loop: CASSTLQGDTQYF. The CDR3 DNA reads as TGTGCCAGCAGCACCTTACAGGGAGATACGCAGTATTTT.

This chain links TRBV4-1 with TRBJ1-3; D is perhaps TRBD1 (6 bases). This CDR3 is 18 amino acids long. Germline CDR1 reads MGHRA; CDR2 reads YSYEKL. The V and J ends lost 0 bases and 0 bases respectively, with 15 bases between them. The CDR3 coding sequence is TGCGCCAGCAGCCAAGAGGGGACACCAGAGTTCTCTGGAAACACCATATATTTT. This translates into CASSQEGTPEFSGNTIYF.

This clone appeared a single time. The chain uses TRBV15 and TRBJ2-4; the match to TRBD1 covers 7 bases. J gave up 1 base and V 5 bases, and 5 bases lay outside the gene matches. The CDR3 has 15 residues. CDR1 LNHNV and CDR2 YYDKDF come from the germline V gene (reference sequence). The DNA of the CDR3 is TGTGCCACCAGCGTCCCAGGGGGTGCCAAAAACATTCAGTACTTC. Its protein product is CATSVPGGAKNIQYF.

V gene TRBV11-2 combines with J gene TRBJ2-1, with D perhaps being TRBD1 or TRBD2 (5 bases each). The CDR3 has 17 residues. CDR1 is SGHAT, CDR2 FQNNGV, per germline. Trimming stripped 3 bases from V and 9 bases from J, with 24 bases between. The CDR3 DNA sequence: TGTGCCAGCAGCTTCAAGGGGAGCCCCGCAGGTGGTGGTGAGCAGTTCTTC. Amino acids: CASSFKGSPAGGGEQFF.

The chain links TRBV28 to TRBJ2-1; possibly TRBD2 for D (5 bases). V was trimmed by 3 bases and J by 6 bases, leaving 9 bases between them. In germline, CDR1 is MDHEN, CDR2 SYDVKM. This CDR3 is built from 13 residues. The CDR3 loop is CASSFQEVNEQFF. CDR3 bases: TGTGCCAGCAGTTTCCAGGAGGTCAATGAGCAGTTCTTC.

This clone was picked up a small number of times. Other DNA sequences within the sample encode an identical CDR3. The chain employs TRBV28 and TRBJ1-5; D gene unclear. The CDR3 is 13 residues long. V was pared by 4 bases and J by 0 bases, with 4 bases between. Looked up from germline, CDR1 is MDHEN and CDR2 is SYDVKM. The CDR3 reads CASSWGSNQPQHF. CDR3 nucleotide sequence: TGTGCCAGCAGTTGGGGTAGCAATCAGCCCCAGCATTTT.

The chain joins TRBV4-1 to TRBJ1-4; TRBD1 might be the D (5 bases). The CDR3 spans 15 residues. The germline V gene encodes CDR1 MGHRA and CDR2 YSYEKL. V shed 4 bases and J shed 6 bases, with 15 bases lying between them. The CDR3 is CASSPFYGGDEKLFF. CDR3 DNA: TGCGCCAGCAGCCCCTTCTATGGGGGAGATGAAAAACTGTTTTTT.

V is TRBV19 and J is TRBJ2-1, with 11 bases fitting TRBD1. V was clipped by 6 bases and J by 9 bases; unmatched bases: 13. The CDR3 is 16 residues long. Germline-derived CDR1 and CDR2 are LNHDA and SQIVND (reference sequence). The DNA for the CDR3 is TGTGCCAGTAGCGCTCGGCGGACAGGGGGCCATGGTGAGCAGTTCTTC. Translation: CASSARRTGGHGEQFF.

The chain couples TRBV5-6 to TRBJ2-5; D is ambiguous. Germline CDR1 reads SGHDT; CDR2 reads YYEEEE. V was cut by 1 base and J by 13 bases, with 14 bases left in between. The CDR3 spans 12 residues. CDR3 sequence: CASSLSQLLWYF. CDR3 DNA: TGTGCCAGCAGCTTGAGCCAGCTATTATGGTACTTC.

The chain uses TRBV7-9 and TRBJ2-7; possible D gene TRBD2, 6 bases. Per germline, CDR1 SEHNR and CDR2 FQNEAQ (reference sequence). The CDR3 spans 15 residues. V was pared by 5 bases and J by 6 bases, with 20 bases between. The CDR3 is CASSEARGSPGEQYF. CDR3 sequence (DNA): TGTGCCAGCAGCGAAGCCCGGGGGTCCCCAGGCGAGCAGTACTTC.

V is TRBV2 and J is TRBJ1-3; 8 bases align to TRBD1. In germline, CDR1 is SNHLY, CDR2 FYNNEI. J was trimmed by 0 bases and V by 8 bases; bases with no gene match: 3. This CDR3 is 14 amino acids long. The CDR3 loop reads CASGQGYSGNTIYF. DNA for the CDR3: TGTGCCAGCGGACAGGGTTACTCTGGAAACACCATATATTTT.

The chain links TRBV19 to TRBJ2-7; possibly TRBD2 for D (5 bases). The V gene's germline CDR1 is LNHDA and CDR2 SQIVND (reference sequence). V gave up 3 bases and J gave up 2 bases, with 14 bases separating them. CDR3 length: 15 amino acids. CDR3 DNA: TGTGCCAGTAGTATGGCGAGCGGAGGAACCTACGAGCAGTACTTC. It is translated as CASSMASGGTYEQYF.

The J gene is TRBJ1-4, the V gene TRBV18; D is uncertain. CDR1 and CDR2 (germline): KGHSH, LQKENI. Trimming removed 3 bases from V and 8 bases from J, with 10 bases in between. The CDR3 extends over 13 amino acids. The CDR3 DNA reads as TGTGCCAGCTCACCTGCGGCAGACGAAAAACTGTTTTTT. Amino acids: CASSPAADEKLFF. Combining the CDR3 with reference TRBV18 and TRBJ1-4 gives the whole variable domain NAGVMQNPRHLVRRRGQEARLRCSPMKGHSHVYWYRQLPEEGLKFMVYLQKENIIDESGMPKERFSAEFPKEGPSILRIQQVVRGDSAAYFCASSPAADEKLFFGSGTQLSVL.

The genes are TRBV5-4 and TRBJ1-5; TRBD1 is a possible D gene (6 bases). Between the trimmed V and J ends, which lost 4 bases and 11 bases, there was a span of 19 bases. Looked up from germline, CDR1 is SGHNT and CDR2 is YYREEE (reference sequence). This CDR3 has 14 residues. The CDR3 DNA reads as TGTGCCAGCAGCCAACAGGGAAGGGGGGGGTCCCAGCATTTT. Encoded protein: CASSQQGRGGSQHF.